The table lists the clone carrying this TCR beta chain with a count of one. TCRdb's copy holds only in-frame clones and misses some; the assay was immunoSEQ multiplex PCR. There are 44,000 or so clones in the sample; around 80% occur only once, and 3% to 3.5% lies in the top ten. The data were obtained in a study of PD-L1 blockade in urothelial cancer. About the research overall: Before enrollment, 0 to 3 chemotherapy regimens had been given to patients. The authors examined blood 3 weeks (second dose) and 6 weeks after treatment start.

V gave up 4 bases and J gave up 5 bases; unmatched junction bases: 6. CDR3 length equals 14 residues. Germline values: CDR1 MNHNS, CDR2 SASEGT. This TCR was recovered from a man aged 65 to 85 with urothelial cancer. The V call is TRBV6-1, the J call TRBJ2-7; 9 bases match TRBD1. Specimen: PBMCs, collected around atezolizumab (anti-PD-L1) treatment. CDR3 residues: CASSVTGGIDEQYF. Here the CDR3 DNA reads TGTGCCAGCAGTGTAACAGGGGGCATCGACGAGCAGTACTTC.